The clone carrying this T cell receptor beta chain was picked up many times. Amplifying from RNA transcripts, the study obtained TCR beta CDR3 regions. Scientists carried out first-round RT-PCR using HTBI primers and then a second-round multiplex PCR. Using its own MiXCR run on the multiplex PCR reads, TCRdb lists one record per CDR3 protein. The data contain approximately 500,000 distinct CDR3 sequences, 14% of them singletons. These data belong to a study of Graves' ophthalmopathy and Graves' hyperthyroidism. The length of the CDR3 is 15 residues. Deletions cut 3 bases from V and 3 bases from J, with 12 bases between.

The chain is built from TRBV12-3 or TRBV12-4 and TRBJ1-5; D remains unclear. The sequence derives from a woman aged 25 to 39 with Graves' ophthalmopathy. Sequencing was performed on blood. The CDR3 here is CASSFLGLLNQPQHF. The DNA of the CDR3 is TGTGCCAGCAGTTTCCTCGGGCTCCTCAATCAGCCCCAGCATTTT.